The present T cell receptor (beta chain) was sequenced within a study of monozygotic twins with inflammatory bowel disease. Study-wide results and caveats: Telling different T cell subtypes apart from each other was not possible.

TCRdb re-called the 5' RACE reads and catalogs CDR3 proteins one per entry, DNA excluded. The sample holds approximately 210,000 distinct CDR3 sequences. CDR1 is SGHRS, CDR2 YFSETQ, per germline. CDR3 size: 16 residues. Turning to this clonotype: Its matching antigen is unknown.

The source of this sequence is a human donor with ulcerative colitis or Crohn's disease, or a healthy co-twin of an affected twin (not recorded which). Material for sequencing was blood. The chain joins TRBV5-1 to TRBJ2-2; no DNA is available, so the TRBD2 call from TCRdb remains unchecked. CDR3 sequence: CASSQLAGSYAGELFF.